This T cell receptor (beta chain) originates from a study of beta chain features in type 1 diabetes. Study context: Some 110 million sorted cells were examined across all samples.

Naive, central memory, regulatory and stem cell-like memory cells within the CD4+ compartment were sorted using CD45RO/CCR7/CD25/CD127/CD95/CD27. Study-wide points: Over-representation of high TCR-expressing cells was a possible consequence of cDNA sequencing. HLA effects on TCRB rearrangement stayed unresolved here. Moderate yet significant TCRB CDR3 shortening was seen in Type 1 diabetes patients in all four CD4+ subsets.

CDR3 length: 13 amino acids. Germline V lookup: CDR1 SQVTM, CDR2 ANQGSEA. The germline V and J ends were trimmed by 3 bases and 11 bases, with 19 bases remaining between them. Expressed TCRB transcripts were sequenced after all isolated RNA was converted to cDNA. Here immunoSEQ multiplex PCR was the method, and the copy in TCRdb shows in-frame clones only, minus some. The sample carries around 160,000 clones, around 8.4% recorded once. About this clone: Its target is unknown.

Specimen: central memory CD4+ T cells from blood. J is TRBJ1-1 and V is TRBV29-1, with D possibly TRBD1 on 6 matching bases. The source is a woman aged 18 to 35 with type 1 diabetes. CDR3 residues: CSVDPGTHPRAFF. In DNA form, the CDR3 reads TGCAGCGTTGACCCCGGGACACACCCCAGGGCTTTCTTT.